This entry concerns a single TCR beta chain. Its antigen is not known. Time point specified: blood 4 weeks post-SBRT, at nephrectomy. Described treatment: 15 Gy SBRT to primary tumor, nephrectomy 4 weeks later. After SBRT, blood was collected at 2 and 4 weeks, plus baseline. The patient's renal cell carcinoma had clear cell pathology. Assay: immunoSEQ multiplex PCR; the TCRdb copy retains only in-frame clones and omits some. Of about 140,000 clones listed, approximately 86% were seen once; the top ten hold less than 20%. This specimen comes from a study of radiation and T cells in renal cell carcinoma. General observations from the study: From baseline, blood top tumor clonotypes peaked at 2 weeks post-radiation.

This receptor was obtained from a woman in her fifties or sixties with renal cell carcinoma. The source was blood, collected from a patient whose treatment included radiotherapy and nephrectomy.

The CDR3 DNA follows: TGTGCCAGCAGTGAGAGGACAGGGGTAGGAAACACCATATATTTT. Amino acids: CASSERTGVGNTIYF. V gene TRBV6-1 combines with J gene TRBJ1-3, with TRBD1 matching 9 bases. The J segment lost 4 bases and the V segment lost 3 bases, leaving 4 bases of the junction unmatched. Germline-derived CDR1 and CDR2 are MNHNS and SASEGT. The CDR3 has 15 amino acids.